This TCR beta chain was identified during a study of shared clonotypes between healthy human individuals. The protocol was immunoSEQ multiplex PCR, while the TCRdb copy is restricted to in-frame clones and leaves out a portion. The sample has roughly 2.1 million clones, more than 85% seen once. The naive CD8 population came from CD45RO-negative cells selected for CCR7, without terminally differentiated effector memory CD45RA+ cells. The CDR3 runs to 15 residues. Trimming pared 1 base from V and 2 bases from J, leaving 12 bases between. CDR1 is LGHNA, CDR2 YSLEER, per germline. The chain combines TRBV4-3 with TRBJ2-7; no clear D gene. Material: naive CD8+ T cells from PBMCs. The receptor's source is a man younger than 35 in good health. Some clones in this sample may be carry-over from other donors' samples. This chain's CDR3 is CASSQVVGSPYEQYF. CDR3 nucleotide sequence: TGCGCCAGCAGCCAAGTGGTCGGATCCCCCTACGAGCAGTACTTC.